This T cell receptor (beta chain) was identified in a study of shared clonotypes between healthy human individuals. Assay runs were performed at deep level. Only in-frame clones appear in the TCRdb table, and some are missing; sequencing was by immunoSEQ multiplex PCR. The data show 2 million to 3 million clones, with 90% to 95% seen just once and roughly 0.39% held by the top ten. The CDR3 is made up of 16 amino acids. Germline assignment: CDR1 MNHEY and CDR2 SVGAGI. Losses at the gene ends were 0 bases for V and 5 bases for J; bases not matched to a gene: 4. There were no recent acute infections or vaccinations among the donors, who were healthy HIV-negative adults. Investigators divided CD4+ cells into CD45RA+ naive and CD45RA-negative memory subsets.

This chain connects TRBV6-5 to TRBJ2-1, with 10 bases aligning to TRBD2. The clonotype comes from a man younger than 30 in good health. Some clones in this sample may be carry-over from other donors' samples. The sample taken for sequencing was naive CD4+ T cells from PBMCs. Subset denoted: CD45RA+ positively selected. CDR3 coding DNA: TGTGCCAGCAGTTACTCGAGCGGGAGGGCCCACAATGAGCAGTTCTTC. Protein: CASSYSSGRAHNEQFF.